The clone carrying this T cell receptor (beta chain) was recorded a few times. At one end the junction does not follow the germline gene, possibly because of a read error. This entry comes from a study of blood T cell repertoires in COVID-19. Sequencing used immunoSEQ multiplex PCR; TCRdb keeps in-frame clones, though not all of them. The sample has hundreds of thousands of clones; around 89% are singletons. Per germline, CDR1 MDHEN and CDR2 SYDVKM. This CDR3 is built from 11 residues. The source is a woman in her forties who had recovered from COVID-19. The sequenced sample was PBMCs or T cells enriched from blood (not recorded which). The gene calls are TRBV28 and TRBJ1-5, with D tentatively TRBD1 (5 bases). The chain's CDR3 is CASSFSRGVFF. CDR3 DNA: TGTGCCAGCAGTTTTTCCCGGGGGGTTTTTTTT.